The 23 T cell receptor beta chains reported below all come from one sample, sequenced in a study of beta chain features in type 1 diabetes. Expressed TCRB transcripts were sequenced because the isolated RNA had all been reverse transcribed beforehand. Assay: immunoSEQ multiplex PCR; the TCRdb copy retains only in-frame clones and omits some. Of over 300,000 clones in the sample, less than 9.5% are singletons; the top ten hold less than 0.45%. Sequencing was carried out using central memory CD4+ T cells from blood. Receptor source: a young woman in good health.

The chain combines TRBV7-8 with TRBJ1-4; D may be TRBD1 (6 bases). Germline V gene lookup returns CDR1 SGHVS and CDR2 FQNEAQ. Trimming left V 5 bases short and J 6 bases short, with 16 bases between. This CDR3 contains 15 residues. The CDR3 DNA reads as TGTGCCAGCAGCGACAGGACAGTTAGGGATGAAAAACTGTTTTTT. Protein: CASSDRTVRDEKLFF. The whole variable domain, remainder taken from reference TRBV7-8 and TRBJ1-4, is GAGVSQSPRYKVAKRGQDVALRCDPISGHVSLFWYQQALGQGPEFLTYFQNEAQLDKSGLPSDRFFAERPEGSVSTLKIQRTQQEDSAVYLCASSDRTVRDEKLFFGSGTQLSVL.

This clone was seen a few times. The chain has TRBV6-5 and TRBJ2-3; D ambiguous. Germline CDR1 is MNHEY and CDR2 is SVGAGI. The V end lost 0 bases, the J end lost 1 base, and 5 bases lay between the germline ends. The CDR3 runs to 14 residues. The CDR3 DNA sequence: TGTGCCAGCAGTTACTCGGACGGCACAGATACGCAGTATTTT. It encodes CASSYSDGTDTQYF.

This clone was detected many times. The chain combines TRBV6-5 with TRBJ2-7, with 8 bases identical to TRBD1. V shed 6 bases, J shed 4 bases, and the junction held 8 bases outside the gene matches. Looked up from germline, CDR1 is MNHEY and CDR2 is SVGAGI. The CDR3 runs to 14 residues. This CDR3 is CASSRQGTRYEQYF. CDR3 DNA: TGTGCCAGCAGCCGACAGGGGACAAGATACGAGCAGTACTTC.

This chain uses TRBV7-9 with TRBJ2-5; TRBD2 matches at 7 bases. Trimming removed 2 bases from V and 5 bases from J; junction bases left unmatched: 8. The CDR3 totals 15 residues. The germline CDR1 and CDR2 sequences are SEHNR and FQNEAQ (reference sequence). CDR3 sequence (DNA): TGTGCCAGCAGCTTAATAGCGGGCCCGGCGGAGACCCAGTACTTC. Translation gives CASSLIAGPAETQYF. Complete variable domain (other parts from reference TRBV7-9 and TRBJ2-5): DTGVSQNPRHKITKRGQNVTFRCDPISEHNRLYWYRQTLGQGPEFLTYFQNEAQLEKSRLLSDRFSAERPKGSFSTLEIQRTEQGDSAMYLCASSLIAGPAETQYFGPGTRLLVL.

This clone has a count of ten or more. The sample holds other DNA sequences that translate to the same CDR3. V and J are TRBV6-5 and TRBJ2-7; the D gene is possibly TRBD2 (5 bases). CDR1 is MNHEY and CDR2 is SVGAGI in the germline V gene. The length of the CDR3 is 13 residues. The V and J ends lost 6 bases and 1 base respectively, with 10 bases between them. CDR3 region: CASSRGHSYEQYF. CDR3 bases: TGTGCCAGCAGCCGAGGGCATTCCTACGAGCAGTACTTC.

The chain uses TRBV7-2 and TRBJ2-1; tentative D call: TRBD1 (6 bases). The CDR3 is 14 residues long. Germline CDR1 SGHTA, CDR2 FQGNSA. V lost 3 bases and J 1 base, leaving 7 bases between the germline ends. CDR3 loop: CASSFDRSYNEQFF. The CDR3 nucleotides read TGTGCCAGCAGCTTCGACAGGTCCTACAATGAGCAGTTCTTC.

Only a few counts were recorded for this clone. J is TRBJ2-3 and V is TRBV21-1; the table's D gene call, TRBD2, was not cross checked with the DNA. TRBV21-1 is a known pseudogene. The length of the CDR3 is 18 residues. CDR3 nucleotide sequence: TGTGCCAGCAGCTTCCGTGGCCCCTTTGCGGGGTCCACAGATACGCAGTATTTT. Translated, it gives CASSFRGPFAGSTDTQYF.

The gene calls are TRBV21-1 and TRBJ1-2; the table names TRBD1, a call not compared with the DNA. TRBV21-1 is a pseudogene. This CDR3 has 14 amino acids. CDR3 residues: CASIHLQGGYGYTF. The CDR3 bases are TGTGCCAGCATACATTTGCAGGGCGGCTATGGCTACACCTTC.

This clone was found many times. This rearrangement joins TRBV5-1 to TRBJ2-1; D call uncertain. The germline V gene encodes CDR1 SGHRS and CDR2 YFSETQ. The CDR3 is made up of 12 amino acids. V was cut by 3 bases and J by 3 bases, with 4 bases left in between. Written as DNA, the CDR3 is TGCGCCAGCAGCTCCAACTACAATGAGCAGTTCTTC. This gives the protein CASSSNYNEQFF.

This clone was detected only a few times. V is TRBV5-4 and J is TRBJ2-3, with a weak D call TRBD2 (6 bases). Germline V gene data show CDR1 as SGHNT and CDR2 as YYREEE (reference sequence). This CDR3 has 13 amino acids. V lost 4 bases, J lost 6 bases, and 12 bases lay in between. CDR3 loop: CASSLEGADTQYF. In nucleotides, the CDR3 is TGTGCCAGCAGCCTGGAGGGTGCTGATACGCAGTATTTT.

This clone was observed a handful of times. This chain connects TRBV7-9 to TRBJ1-3; D may be TRBD1 (5 bases). The CDR3 has 17 residues. V was trimmed by 2 bases and J by 1 base, leaving 15 bases between them. Germline-derived CDR1 and CDR2 are SEHNR and FQNEAQ (reference sequence). CDR3 in amino acids: CASSLRAGTRSGNTIYF. The CDR3 DNA is TGTGCCAGCAGCTTAAGGGCCGGGACGAGGTCTGGAAACACCATATATTTT.

The V call is TRBV6-6, the J call TRBJ1-1, with D possibly being TRBD1 (6 bases). Germline lookup yields CDR1 MNHNY and CDR2 SVGAGI (reference sequence). V lost 10 bases to trimming and J lost 2 bases, with 11 bases between them. The CDR3 consists of 12 residues. DNA of the CDR3: TGTGCCATCAGCAGGGGAAACACTGAAGCTTTCTTT. Amino acid sequence: CAISRGNTEAFF.

The table lists this clone with a few counts. The chain joins TRBV5-4 to TRBJ2-5, with D possibly TRBD2 on 6 matching bases. The ends were cut back, 4 bases at V and 6 bases at J, with 16 bases in the middle. The length of the CDR3 is 14 residues. In germline, CDR1 is SGHNT, CDR2 YYREEE (reference sequence). CDR3 DNA sequence: TGTGCCAGCAGCCGAGGGGCGGGGACCCAGACCCAGTACTTC. This sequence encodes CASSRGAGTQTQYF.

This clone was observed a handful of times. The rearrangement joins TRBV7-9 to TRBJ2-5; TRBD1 agrees at 7 bases. J lost 1 base, V lost 7 bases, and 12 bases had no gene match. The CDR3 has 16 residues. Germline values: CDR1 SEHNR, CDR2 FQNEAQ (reference sequence). As DNA, the CDR3 is TGTGCCAGCACCCAAGGGTTAGGGGGCGGCCAAGAGACCCAGTACTTC. Protein product: CASTQGLGGGQETQYF.

This chain links TRBV7-3 with TRBJ2-1, with unresolved D. V was shortened by 5 bases and J by 9 bases, with 17 bases between the two germline ends. The CDR3 sequence is 14 residues long. Germline assignment: CDR1 SGHTA and CDR2 FQGTGA. Here the CDR3 reads CASSPESPGGEQFF. The CDR3 DNA reads TGTGCCAGCAGCCCCGAGTCCCCAGGCGGTGAGCAGTTCTTC.

Many counts were recorded for this clone. This chain joins TRBV7-9 and TRBJ2-1, with 7 bases lining up with TRBD2. The CDR3 length is 14 residues. The germline gives CDR1 SEHNR, CDR2 FQNEAQ (reference sequence). V was clipped by 5 bases and J by 7 bases; unmatched bases: 8. CDR3: CASSQGGRLNEQFF. The CDR3 region has the DNA TGTGCCAGCAGCCAGGGCGGGAGATTGAATGAGCAGTTCTTC.

The chain uses TRBV2 and TRBJ2-3, with a possible D match to TRBD2 (5 bases). The germline CDR1 and CDR2 sequences are SNHLY and FYNNEI. V was pared by 8 bases and J by 1 base, with 10 bases between. The CDR3 runs to 13 residues. CDR3 sequence: CASLLAGTDTQYF. The CDR3 DNA is TGTGCCAGCCTGCTAGCCGGCACAGATACGCAGTATTTT.

The J gene is TRBJ2-7, the V gene TRBV5-1, with TRBD2 identical over 13 bases. The junction had 8 bases not matched to a gene; V was cut back by 3 bases and J by 5 bases. This CDR3 is built from 16 residues. In germline, CDR1 is SGHRS, CDR2 YFSETQ. CDR3: CASSWALTSGRNEQYF. The CDR3 region has the DNA TGCGCCAGCAGCTGGGCCCTGACTAGCGGGAGGAACGAGCAGTACTTC.

This clone came up a few times. V usage is TRBV4-3 and J usage is TRBJ2-2, with D perhaps assigned TRBD1 or TRBD2 (7 bases each). CDR1 and CDR2 (germline): LGHNA, YSLEER. The CDR3 loop spans 16 amino acids. V was pared by 5 bases and J by 6 bases, with 19 bases between. The DNA of the CDR3 is TGCGCCAGCAGCAAAGGGGGCGGGAGTTTTGCCGGGGAGCTGTTTTTT. It is translated as CASSKGGGSFAGELFF.

In its sample, this clone was seen a few times. The rearrangement uses TRBV11-1 and TRBJ2-1, with TRBD1 as a possible D gene (5 bases). CDR1 SGHAT and CDR2 FQDESV come from the germline V gene (reference sequence). The CDR3 has 15 amino acids. Trimming removed 1 base at V and 9 bases at J, with 16 bases between. Written as DNA, the CDR3 is TGTGCCAGCAGCTTAGGTGGCAGGGAAAAGGGTGAGCAGTTCTTC. This encodes CASSLGGREKGEQFF.

This clone was picked up many times. This chain connects TRBV4-3 to TRBJ2-2; no clear D. The V end lost 1 base, the J end lost 4 bases, and 10 bases lay between the germline ends. The CDR3 is made up of 15 amino acids. Germline CDR1 and CDR2: LGHNA and YSLEER. The DNA of the CDR3 is TGCGCCAGCAGCCAAGGTAGTCGGCGCACCGGGGAGCTGTTTTTT. Amino acid sequence: CASSQGSRRTGELFF.

Regarding this clone: One end of the junction fails to match germline, which may point to a read error. The chain combines TRBV7-7 with TRBJ2-2; possible D gene TRBD1, 6 bases. CDR3 length: 15 amino acids. Germline-derived CDR1 and CDR2 are SSHAT and FNYEAQ (reference sequence). DNA of the CDR3: TGTGCTAGCAGCTTAGCTCAGGGGACAACCGGGGAGCTGTTTTTT. This sequence encodes CASSLAQGTTGELFF.

In this sample, this clone turned up many times. This chain connects TRBV15 to TRBJ2-7; D not resolved. Germline CDR1 and CDR2: LNHNV and YYDKDF (reference sequence). The CDR3 spans 14 residues. The V gene lost 0 bases and the J gene lost 0 bases, with 6 bases spanning the gap. The CDR3 sequence: CATSRERISYEQYF. DNA of the CDR3: TGTGCCACCAGCAGAGAACGTATCTCCTACGAGCAGTACTTC.